This T cell receptor (beta chain) was sequenced for a study of post-analysis software for immune sequencing data. With regard to this clonotype: No antigen is known for it. A junction boundary mismatches the germline segment, possibly from a read error.

This CDR3 is built from 14 residues. Germline assignment: CDR1 WNHNN and CDR2 SYGVQD (reference sequence). cDNA libraries for TCR beta contained unique molecular identifiers. TCRdb called the PCR reads again in MiXCR, with one record for every CDR3 protein. The sample holds approximately 630,000 distinct CDR3 sequences; approximately 59% are singletons and the top ten take approximately 10%. Findings and limits, study-wide: Comparison of patients with controls showed 5 or 6 TRBV segments more frequent in patients, TRBV5-6, TRBV5-1 and TRBV20-1 among them.

The sample was blood. This clonotype was sampled from a girl aged 2-15 years with multiple sclerosis. V is TRBV10-1 and J is TRBJ2-4, with unresolved D. The CDR3: CASSESPAKNIQCF. DNA of the CDR3: TGCGCCAGCAGTGAATCCCCAGCCAAAAACATTCAGTGCTTC.